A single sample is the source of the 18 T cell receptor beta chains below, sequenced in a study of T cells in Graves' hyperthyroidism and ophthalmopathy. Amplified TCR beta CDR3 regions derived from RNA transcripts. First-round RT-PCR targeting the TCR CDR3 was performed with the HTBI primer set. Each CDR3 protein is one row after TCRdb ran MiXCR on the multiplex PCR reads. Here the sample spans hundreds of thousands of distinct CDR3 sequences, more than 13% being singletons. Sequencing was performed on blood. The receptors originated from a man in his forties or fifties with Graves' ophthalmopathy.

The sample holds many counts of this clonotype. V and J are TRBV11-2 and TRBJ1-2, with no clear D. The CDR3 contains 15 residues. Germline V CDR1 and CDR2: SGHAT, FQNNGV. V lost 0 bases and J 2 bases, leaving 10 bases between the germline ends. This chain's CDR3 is CASSLEPGTNYGYTF. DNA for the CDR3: TGTGCCAGCAGCTTAGAGCCAGGTACCAACTATGGCTACACCTTC.

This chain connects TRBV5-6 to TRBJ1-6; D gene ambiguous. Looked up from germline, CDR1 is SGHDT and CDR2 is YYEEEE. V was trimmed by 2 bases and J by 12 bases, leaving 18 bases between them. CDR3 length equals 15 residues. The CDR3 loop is CASSFGLGGDRPLHF. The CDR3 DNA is TGTGCCAGCAGCTTTGGTCTAGGTGGAGACCGACCCCTCCACTTT.

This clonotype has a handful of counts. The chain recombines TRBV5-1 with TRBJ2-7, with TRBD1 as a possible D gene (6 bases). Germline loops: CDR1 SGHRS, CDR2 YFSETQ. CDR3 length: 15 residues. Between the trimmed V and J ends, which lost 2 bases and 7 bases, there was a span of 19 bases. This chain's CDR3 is CASSLQTGPQEEQYF. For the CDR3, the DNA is TGCGCCAGCAGCTTACAAACAGGGCCGCAGGAAGAGCAGTACTTC.

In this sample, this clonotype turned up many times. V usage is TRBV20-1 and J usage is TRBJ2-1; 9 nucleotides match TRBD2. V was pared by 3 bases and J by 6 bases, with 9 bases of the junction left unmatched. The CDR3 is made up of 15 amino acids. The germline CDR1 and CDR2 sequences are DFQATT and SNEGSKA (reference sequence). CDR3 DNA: TGCAGTGCTAGGGGTCCGGCGGGAGGGCCCAATGAGCAGTTCTTC. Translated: CSARGPAGGPNEQFF.

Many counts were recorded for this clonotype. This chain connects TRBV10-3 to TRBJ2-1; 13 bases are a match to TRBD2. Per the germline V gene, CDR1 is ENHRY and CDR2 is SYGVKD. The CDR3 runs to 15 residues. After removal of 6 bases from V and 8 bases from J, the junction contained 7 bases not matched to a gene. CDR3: CAISPGLAGDYEQFF. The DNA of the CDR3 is TGTGCCATCAGCCCCGGACTAGCGGGAGACTATGAGCAGTTCTTC.

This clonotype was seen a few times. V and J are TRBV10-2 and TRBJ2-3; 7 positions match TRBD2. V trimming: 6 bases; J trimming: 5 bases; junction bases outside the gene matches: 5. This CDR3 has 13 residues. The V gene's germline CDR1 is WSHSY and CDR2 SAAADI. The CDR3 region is CASRGGRGDTQYF. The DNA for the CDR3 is TGCGCCAGCAGGGGAGGGCGGGGAGATACGCAGTATTTT.

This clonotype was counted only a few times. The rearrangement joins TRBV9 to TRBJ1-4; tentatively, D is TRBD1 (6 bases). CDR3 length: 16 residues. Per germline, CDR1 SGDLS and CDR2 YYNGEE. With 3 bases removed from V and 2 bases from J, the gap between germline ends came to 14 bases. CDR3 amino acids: CASSDRGQGTNEKLFF. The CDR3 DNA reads TGTGCCAGCAGCGACAGAGGGCAGGGGACTAATGAAAAACTGTTTTTT.

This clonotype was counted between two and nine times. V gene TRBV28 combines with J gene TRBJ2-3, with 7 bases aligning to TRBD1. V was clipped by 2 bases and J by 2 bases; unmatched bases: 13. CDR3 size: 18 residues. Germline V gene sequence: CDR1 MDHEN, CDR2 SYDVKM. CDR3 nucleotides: TGTGCCAGCAGTTTAGCAGGACAGGCGATCCTCTCCACAGATACGCAGTATTTT. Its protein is CASSLAGQAILSTDTQYF.

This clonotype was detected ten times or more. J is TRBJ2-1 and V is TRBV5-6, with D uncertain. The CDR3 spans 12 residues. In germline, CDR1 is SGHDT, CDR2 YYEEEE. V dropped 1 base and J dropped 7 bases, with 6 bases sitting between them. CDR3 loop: CASSLTQNEQFF. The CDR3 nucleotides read TGTGCCAGCAGCTTGACCCAAAATGAGCAGTTCTTC. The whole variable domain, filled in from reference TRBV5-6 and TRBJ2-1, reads DAGVTQSPTHLIKTRGQQVTLRCSPKSGHDTVSWYQQALGQGPQFIFQYYEEEERQRGNFPDRFSGHQFPNYSSELNVNALLLGDSALYLCASSLTQNEQFFGPGTRLTVL.

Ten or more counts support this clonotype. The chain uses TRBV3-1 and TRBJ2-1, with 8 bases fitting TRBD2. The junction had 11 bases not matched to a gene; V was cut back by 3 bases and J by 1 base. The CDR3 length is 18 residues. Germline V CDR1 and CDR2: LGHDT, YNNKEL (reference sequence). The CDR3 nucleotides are TGTGCCAGCAGCCATCTGATCAGCACTAGCGGTTCCTACAATGAGCAGTTCTTC. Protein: CASSHLISTSGSYNEQFF.

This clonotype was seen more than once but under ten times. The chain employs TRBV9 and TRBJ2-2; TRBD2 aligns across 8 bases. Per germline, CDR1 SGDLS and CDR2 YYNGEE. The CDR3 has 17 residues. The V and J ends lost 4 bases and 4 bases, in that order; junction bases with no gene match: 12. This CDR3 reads CASSLSGGGTRTGELFF. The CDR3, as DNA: TGTGCCAGCAGCCTATCCGGCGGGGGGACTCGCACCGGGGAGCTGTTTTTT.

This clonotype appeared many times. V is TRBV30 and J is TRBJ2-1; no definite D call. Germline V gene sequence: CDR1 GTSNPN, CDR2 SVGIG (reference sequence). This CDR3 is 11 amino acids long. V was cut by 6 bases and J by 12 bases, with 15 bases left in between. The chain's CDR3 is CACNSGDGQFF. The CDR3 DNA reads TGTGCCTGCAACTCCGGAGACGGGCAGTTCTTC.

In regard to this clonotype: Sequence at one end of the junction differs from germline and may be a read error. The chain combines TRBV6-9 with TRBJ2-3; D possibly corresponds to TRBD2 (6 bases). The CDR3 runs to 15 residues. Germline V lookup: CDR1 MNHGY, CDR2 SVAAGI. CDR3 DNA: TGCGCCAGCAGTGGGACTTCCCACCACACAGATACGCAGTATTTT. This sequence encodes CASSGTSHHTDTQYF.

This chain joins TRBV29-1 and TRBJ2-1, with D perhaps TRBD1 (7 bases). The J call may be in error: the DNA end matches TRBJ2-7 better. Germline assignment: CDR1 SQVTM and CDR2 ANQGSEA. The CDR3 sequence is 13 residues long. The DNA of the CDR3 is TGCAGCGTTAAGCCCTCAGGGGGGAATGAGCAGTACTTC. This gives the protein CSVKPSGGNEQYF.

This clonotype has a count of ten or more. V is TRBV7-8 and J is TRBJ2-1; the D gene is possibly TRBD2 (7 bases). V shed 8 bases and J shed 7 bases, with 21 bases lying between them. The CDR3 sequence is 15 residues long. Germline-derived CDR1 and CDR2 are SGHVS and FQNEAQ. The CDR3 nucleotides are TGTGCCAGCCAGCGACGGACCGGGGGGCCAAATGAGCAGTTCTTC. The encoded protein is CASQRRTGGPNEQFF. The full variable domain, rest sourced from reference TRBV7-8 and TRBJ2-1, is GAGVSQSPRYKVAKRGQDVALRCDPISGHVSLFWYQQALGQGPEFLTYFQNEAQLDKSGLPSDRFFAERPEGSVSTLKIQRTQQEDSAVYLCASQRRTGGPNEQFFGPGTRLTVL.

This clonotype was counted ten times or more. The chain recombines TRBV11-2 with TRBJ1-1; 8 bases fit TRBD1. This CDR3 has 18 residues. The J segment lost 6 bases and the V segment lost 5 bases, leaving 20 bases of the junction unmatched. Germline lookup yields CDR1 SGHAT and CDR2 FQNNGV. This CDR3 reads CASSPGQGRTGGDAEAFF. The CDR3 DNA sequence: TGTGCCAGCAGCCCGGGCCAGGGCAGAACAGGGGGTGATGCTGAAGCTTTCTTT.

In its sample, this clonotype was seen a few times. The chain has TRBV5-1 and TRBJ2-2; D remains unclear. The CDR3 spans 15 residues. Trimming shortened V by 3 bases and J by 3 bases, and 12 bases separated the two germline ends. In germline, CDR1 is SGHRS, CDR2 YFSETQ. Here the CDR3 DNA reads TGCGCCAGCAGCTACGACCTTACTGACACCGGGGAGCTGTTTTTT. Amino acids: CASSYDLTDTGELFF.

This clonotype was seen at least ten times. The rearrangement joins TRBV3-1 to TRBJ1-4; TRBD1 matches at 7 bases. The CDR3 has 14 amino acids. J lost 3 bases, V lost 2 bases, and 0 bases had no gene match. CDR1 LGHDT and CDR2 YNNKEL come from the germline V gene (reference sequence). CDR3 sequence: CASSQQGANEKLFF. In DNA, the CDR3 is TGTGCCAGCAGCCAACAGGGGGCTAATGAAAAACTGTTTTTT.